The next 25 T cell receptor beta chains were all read from a single sample in a study of blood T cell repertoires in COVID-19. Here immunoSEQ multiplex PCR was the method, and the copy in TCRdb shows in-frame clones only, minus some. The table includes 100,000 to 150,000 clones, around 80% detected once. Sequencing was done on a sample of peripheral blood. The receptor source for this set is a man aged 35 to 55 with active or convalescent COVID-19.

In its sample, this clone was seen a few times. The chain joins TRBV7-3 to TRBJ2-5; tentatively, D is TRBD1 (5 bases). The CDR3 runs to 15 residues. Germline V gene data show CDR1 as SGHTA and CDR2 as FQGTGA. Trimming cost V 0 bases and J 4 bases, with 12 bases left between them. In nucleotides, the CDR3 is TGTGCCAGCAGCTTAACGGGGTCGCAGGGAGAGACCCAGTACTTC. This sequence encodes CASSLTGSQGETQYF. The full variable domain, with the rest looked up from reference TRBV7-3 and TRBJ2-5, is GAGVSQTPSNKVTEKGKYVELRCDPISGHTALYWYRQSLGQGPEFLIYFQGTGAADDSGLPNDRFFAVRPEGSVSTLKIQRTERGDSAVYLCASSLTGSQGETQYFGPGTRLLVL.

The rearrangement joins TRBV19 to TRBJ1-2; D not certain. CDR1 is LNHDA, CDR2 SQIVND, per germline (reference sequence). Trimming took off 3 bases at V and 4 bases at J, with 9 bases between the two ends. The CDR3 runs to 13 residues. CDR3 nucleotides: TGTGCCAGTAGTATTCGGGAGGGCTATGGCTACACCTTC. This sequence encodes CASSIREGYGYTF.

The chain couples TRBV7-2 to TRBJ2-7, with TRBD2 as a possible D gene (6 bases). Trimming left V 4 bases short and J 2 bases short, with 12 bases between. This CDR3 has 14 amino acids. Germline V gives CDR1 SGHTA, CDR2 FQGNSA. Written as DNA, the CDR3 is TGTGCCAGCAGCTACCCCACGGGGGCCTACGAGCAGTACTTC. This sequence encodes CASSYPTGAYEQYF.

This rearrangement joins TRBV19 to TRBJ1-2; the match to TRBD1 covers 8 bases. The CDR3 totals 13 residues. Per the germline V gene, CDR1 is LNHDA and CDR2 is SQIVND (reference sequence). V shed 4 bases, J shed 8 bases, and the junction held 6 bases outside the gene matches. In DNA form, the CDR3 reads TGTGCCAGTAGTACAGGACAGGGATACGGCTACACCTTC. Its translation is CASSTGQGYGYTF.

The chain uses TRBV11-2 and TRBJ2-3, with 10 bases fitting TRBD1. The CDR3 sequence is 15 residues long. CDR1 and CDR2 from the germline V gene are SGHAT and FQNNGV. The trim removed 5 bases at V and 2 bases at J, leaving 4 bases unmatched. The CDR3 bases are TGTGCCAGCAGCGGCGGACAGGGGGTCACAGATACGCAGTATTTT. Encoded protein: CASSGGQGVTDTQYF.

The J gene is TRBJ1-6, the V gene TRBV6-2 or TRBV6-3; D is ambiguous. Germline CDR1 MNHEY, CDR2 SVGEGT. The CDR3 totals 12 residues. V lost 4 bases and J lost 7, with 5 bases in between. The CDR3 DNA follows: TGTGCCAGCAGTTCACTAAATTCACCCCTCCACTTT. This sequence encodes CASSSLNSPLHF.

The rearrangement links TRBV28 to TRBJ1-6; 7 positions match TRBD1. Germline V lookup: CDR1 MDHEN, CDR2 SYDVKM. This CDR3 contains 14 residues. The V gene end was trimmed by 3 bases and the J gene end by 10 bases; junction bases not matched to a gene: 6. The DNA of the CDR3 is TGTGCCAGCAGTTTTTTAACAGGGGACTCACCCCTCCACTTT. Protein sequence: CASSFLTGDSPLHF.

The V and J genes are TRBV5-1 and TRBJ1-1; TRBD1 matches 7 bases. Looked up from germline, CDR1 is SGHRS and CDR2 is YFSETQ. The CDR3 is made up of 16 amino acids. Unmatched junction bases numbered 5, after V lost 0 bases and J lost 0 bases. The CDR3 region is CASSLGTGNMNTEAFF. CDR3 bases: TGCGCCAGCAGCTTGGGGACAGGAAACATGAACACTGAAGCTTTCTTT.

DNA of the CDR3: TGCGCCAGCAGCCCCCAGGTTAGTGCGTCCTACGAGCAGTACTTC. This gives the protein CASSPQVSASYEQYF. The gene calls are TRBV5-1 and TRBJ2-7; no clear D gene. This CDR3 is 15 amino acids long. Germline CDR1 reads SGHRS; CDR2 reads YFSETQ. The germline V and J ends were trimmed by 4 bases and 1 base, with 15 bases remaining between them.

This chain uses TRBV9 with TRBJ2-3; the D gene is possibly TRBD1 (5 bases). Germline loops: CDR1 SGDLS, CDR2 YYNGEE. V was cut by 3 bases and J by 2 bases, with 7 bases left in between. The CDR3 contains 13 residues. The CDR3 is CASSARVTDTQYF. DNA for the CDR3: TGTGCCAGCAGCGCCAGGGTCACAGATACGCAGTATTTT.

The rearrangement joins TRBV7-9 to TRBJ1-5, with 7 bases fitting TRBD1. V dropped 4 bases and J dropped 3; count of bases not matched to a gene: 6. Germline V gives CDR1 SEHNR, CDR2 FQNEAQ (reference sequence). The CDR3 spans 15 residues. The chain's CDR3 is CASSSDRANNQPQHF. CDR3 sequence (DNA): TGTGCCAGCAGCTCTGACAGGGCGAACAATCAGCCCCAGCATTTT.

With regard to this clone: A read error may produce the germline difference seen at one junction end. The chain recombines TRBV10-3 with TRBJ1-4; 10 bases align to TRBD1. CDR1 and CDR2 (germline): ENHRY, SYGVKD. This CDR3 region has 14 residues. CDR3 sequence: CAITEDRGNEKLFF. The DNA of the CDR3 is TGTGCCATCACTGAGGACAGGGGGAATGAAAAACTGTTTTTT.

On this clone: The sample has other DNA sequences that encode this CDR3 too. The V call is TRBV5-1, the J call TRBJ1-1; D may be TRBD1 (5 bases). Germline V gene sequence: CDR1 SGHRS, CDR2 YFSETQ. V dropped 0 bases and J dropped 5 bases, with 11 bases sitting between them. The CDR3 extends over 14 amino acids. In nucleotides, the CDR3 is TGCGCCAGCAGCTTGGAAGGGGTTGGGACTGAAGCTTTCTTT. This gives the protein CASSLEGVGTEAFF.

The rearrangement links TRBV5-1 to TRBJ2-2, with TRBD2 matching over 11 bases. Germline CDR1 and CDR2: SGHRS and YFSETQ. The CDR3 consists of 15 residues. J lost 4 bases, V lost 4 bases, and 3 bases had no gene match. CDR3 loop: CASSVLAGGTGELFF. For the CDR3, the DNA is TGCGCCAGCAGCGTCCTAGCGGGAGGCACCGGGGAGCTGTTTTTT.

The chain is built from TRBV6-1 and TRBJ2-5; maybe TRBD2 (7 bases). V was shortened by 0 bases and J by 5 bases, with 19 bases between the two germline ends. Germline CDR1 and CDR2: MNHNS and SASEGT. CDR3 length equals 17 residues. In nucleotides, the CDR3 is TGTGCCAGCAGTGAAGCGCTAGGTGGCAGGGGAGGGGAGACCCAGTACTTC. Its protein is CASSEALGGRGGETQYF.

Written as DNA, the CDR3 is TGCGCCAGCAGCTTGAGCGGCCGTACCCCCGAGCAGTACTTC. Its translation is CASSLSGRTPEQYF. This chain connects TRBV5-1 to TRBJ2-7, with D possibly being TRBD2 (5 bases). The V gene's germline CDR1 is SGHRS and CDR2 YFSETQ. The V end was cut by 1 base, the J end by 6 bases, with 14 bases between. This CDR3 is built from 14 residues.

This chain uses TRBV4-1 with TRBJ1-5, with D possibly TRBD1 on 5 matching bases. V lost 0 bases and J lost 5, with 8 bases in between. The CDR3 consists of 14 residues. From germline, CDR1 is MGHRA and CDR2 YSYEKL. The CDR3 here is CASSQERDYQPQHF. CDR3 bases: TGCGCCAGCAGCCAAGAAAGGGACTATCAGCCCCAGCATTTT.

The chain combines TRBV15 with TRBJ1-5; D is ambiguous. The CDR3 sequence is 12 residues long. Trimming took off 2 bases at V and 7 bases at J, with 6 bases between the two ends. Germline CDR1 LNHNV, CDR2 YYDKDF (reference sequence). The CDR3 reads CATSRSSQPQHF. CDR3 in DNA: TGTGCCACCAGCAGATCATCCCAGCCCCAGCATTTT.

The gene calls are TRBV28 and TRBJ2-5, with 15 bases identical to TRBD2. CDR1 is MDHEN, CDR2 SYDVKM, per germline. This CDR3 is built from 15 residues. The V and J ends lost 5 bases and 6 bases, in that order; junction bases with no gene match: 4. DNA of the CDR3: TGTGCCAGCAGTCCTGGGACTAGCGGGAGGCAGACCCAGTACTTC. Translated, it gives CASSPGTSGRQTQYF.

V usage is TRBV7-9 and J usage is TRBJ1-1; D is uncertain. The V gene lost 8 bases and the J gene lost 8 bases, with 15 bases spanning the gap. Germline V gene sequence: CDR1 SEHNR, CDR2 FQNEAQ (reference sequence). The CDR3 runs to 12 residues. The CDR3 region has the DNA TGTGCCAGCTCTCTTGGCTCATGGGAAGCTTTCTTT. Translation gives CASSLGSWEAFF. The full variable domain, completed using reference TRBV7-9 and TRBJ1-1, is DTGVSQNPRHKITKRGQNVTFRCDPISEHNRLYWYRQTLGQGPEFLTYFQNEAQLEKSRLLSDRFSAERPKGSFSTLEIQRTEQGDSAMYLCASSLGSWEAFFGQGTRLTVV.

The V and J genes are TRBV18 and TRBJ2-5; 8 bases are shared with TRBD1. The CDR3 sequence is 13 residues long. The ends lost 6 bases at V and 5 bases at J; junction bases unmatched: 5. Germline values: CDR1 KGHSH, CDR2 LQKENI. This chain's CDR3 is CASSPDRAETQYF. DNA of the CDR3: TGTGCCAGCTCCCCGGACAGGGCGGAGACCCAGTACTTC.

The chain combines TRBV2 with TRBJ2-2; 11 nucleotides align to TRBD2. Germline CDR1 and CDR2: SNHLY and FYNNEI. V lost 6 bases and J lost 7; bases outside the gene matches: 7. This CDR3 spans 15 amino acids. CDR3 residues: CASRGTSGTIGELFF. As DNA, the CDR3 is TGTGCCAGCAGAGGGACTAGCGGAACAATCGGGGAGCTGTTTTTT.

This clone turned up a few times. The chain joins TRBV18 to TRBJ1-2, with a weak D call TRBD1 (6 bases). The CDR3 is 18 amino acids. V was cut by 6 bases and J by 9 bases, with 32 bases left in between. The germline CDR1 and CDR2 sequences are KGHSH and LQKENI. CDR3 protein: CASSPTSPGHRVGESYTF. DNA for the CDR3: TGTGCCAGCTCTCCGACGTCCCCGGGACACAGGGTTGGAGAGAGCTACACCTTC.

The V and J genes are TRBV13 and TRBJ2-7; the match to TRBD2 covers 13 bases. The V gene's germline CDR1 is PRHDT and CDR2 FYEKMQ (reference sequence). The CDR3 is made up of 17 amino acids. J gave up 4 bases and V 5 bases, and 11 bases lay outside the gene matches. The CDR3 is CASSPPGTSGIKYEQYF. The DNA for the CDR3 is TGTGCCAGCAGCCCTCCCGGGACTAGCGGGATAAAATACGAGCAGTACTTC. Combining the CDR3 with reference TRBV13 and TRBJ2-7 gives the whole variable domain AAGVIQSPRHLIKEKRETATLKCYPIPRHDTVYWYQQGPGQDPQFLISFYEKMQSDKGSIPDRFSAQQFSDYHSELNMSSLELGDSALYFCASSPPGTSGIKYEQYFGPGTRLTVT.

CDR3 region: CASSIGQANGNTIYF. The CDR3 bases are TGTGCCAGTAGTATCGGCCAGGCCAATGGAAACACCATATATTTT. The V call is TRBV19, the J call TRBJ1-3, with D hard to call. The CDR3 runs 15 residues. CDR1 is LNHDA and CDR2 is SQIVND in the germline V gene (reference sequence). Trimming cost V 3 bases and J 3 bases, with 12 bases left between them.